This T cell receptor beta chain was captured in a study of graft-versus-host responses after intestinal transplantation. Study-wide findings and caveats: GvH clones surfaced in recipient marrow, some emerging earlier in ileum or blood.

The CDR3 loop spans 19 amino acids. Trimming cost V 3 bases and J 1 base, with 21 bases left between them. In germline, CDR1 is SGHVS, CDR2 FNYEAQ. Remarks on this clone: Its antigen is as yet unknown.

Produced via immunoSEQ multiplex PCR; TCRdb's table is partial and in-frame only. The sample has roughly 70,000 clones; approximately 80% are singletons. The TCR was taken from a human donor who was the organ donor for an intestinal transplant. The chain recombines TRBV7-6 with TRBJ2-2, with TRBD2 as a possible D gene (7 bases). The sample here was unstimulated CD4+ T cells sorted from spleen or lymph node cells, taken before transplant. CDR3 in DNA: TGTGCCAGCAGCTTCCCGGCTCACGGGGGGCTGTGGAACACCGGGGAGCTGTTTTTT. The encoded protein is CASSFPAHGGLWNTGELFF.